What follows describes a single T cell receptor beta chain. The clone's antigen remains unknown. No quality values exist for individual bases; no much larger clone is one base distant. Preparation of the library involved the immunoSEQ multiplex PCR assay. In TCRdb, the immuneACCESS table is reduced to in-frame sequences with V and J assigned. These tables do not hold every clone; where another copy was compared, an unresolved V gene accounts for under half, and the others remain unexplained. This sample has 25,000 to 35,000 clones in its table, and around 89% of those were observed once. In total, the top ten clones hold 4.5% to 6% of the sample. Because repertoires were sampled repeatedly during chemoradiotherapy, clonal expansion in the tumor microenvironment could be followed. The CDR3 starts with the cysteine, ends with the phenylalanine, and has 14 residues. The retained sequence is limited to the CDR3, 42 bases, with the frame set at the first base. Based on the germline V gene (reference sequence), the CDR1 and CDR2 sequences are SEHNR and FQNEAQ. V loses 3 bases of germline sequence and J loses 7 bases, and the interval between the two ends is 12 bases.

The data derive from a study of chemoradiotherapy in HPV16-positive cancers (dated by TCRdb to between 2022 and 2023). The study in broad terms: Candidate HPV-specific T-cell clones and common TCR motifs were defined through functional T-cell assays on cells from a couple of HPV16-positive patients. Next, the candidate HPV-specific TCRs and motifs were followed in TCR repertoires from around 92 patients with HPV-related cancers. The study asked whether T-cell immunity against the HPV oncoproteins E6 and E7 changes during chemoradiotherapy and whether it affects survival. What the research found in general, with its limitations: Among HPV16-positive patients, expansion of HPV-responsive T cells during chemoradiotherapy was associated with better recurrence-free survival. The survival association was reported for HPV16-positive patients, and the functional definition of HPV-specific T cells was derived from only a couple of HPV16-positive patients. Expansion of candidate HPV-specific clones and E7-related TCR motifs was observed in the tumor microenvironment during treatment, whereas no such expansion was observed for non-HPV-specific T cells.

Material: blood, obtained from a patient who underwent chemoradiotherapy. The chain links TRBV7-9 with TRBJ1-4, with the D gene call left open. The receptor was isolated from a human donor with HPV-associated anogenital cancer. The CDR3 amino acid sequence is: CASSFGSGVEKLFF. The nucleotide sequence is TGTGCCAGCAGCTTTGGGAGTGGTGTTGAAAAACTGTTTTTT.